What follows is one TCR beta chain and its context. The data originate from a study of blood T cell repertoires in COVID-19. Turning to the study itself: Collection of acute and convalescent COVID-19 samples took place in the United States, Italy and Spain.

CDR3 length equals 17 residues. Trimming took 2 bases from V and 2 from J; bases not matched to a gene: 6. Germline CDR1 reads SGHTA; CDR2 reads FQGTGA. In the source study's methods: Counts of nucleated cells, estimated from reference gene primer amplification, were obtained. Profiling relied on immunoSEQ multiplex PCR, and the TCRdb table lists in-frame clones only, not all of them. The DNA gave D and trimming, while V, J and clone size come from that table. The profile shows over 250,000 clones, around 90% of them singletons. The V gene is TRBV7-3, the J gene TRBJ2-2; 9 positions agree with TRBD2. Sample: peripheral blood. This clonotype was sampled from a middle-aged man with acute or convalescent COVID-19. DNA for the CDR3: TGTGCCAGCAGCTTAGGTAGCGGGGGACCAAACACCGGGGAGCTGTTTTTT. This encodes CASSLGSGGPNTGELFF.